The T cell receptor (beta chain) described here comes from a study of vaccination and CD4 T cells after COVID-19. On the study more broadly: Blood was drawn a median 72 days post second dose, range 14 to 241. Researchers treated cells with overlapping spike peptides taken from SARS-CoV-2, HCoV-NL63, HCoV-OC43 and HCoV-229E. General study findings and limits: Nearly all convalescent vaccine-specific clones, 304 of 307, recognized only SARS-CoV-2 spike.

Deletions cut 3 bases from V and 5 bases from J, with 10 bases between. The CDR3 has 13 residues. Germline V gene lookup returns CDR1 MDHEN and CDR2 SYDVKM. Cultured CD4+ T cells had their DNA profiled by the Oncomine TCR Beta short-read assay. From cultured CD4+ T cells, genomic DNA was extracted. Each CDR3 protein gets one entry after TCRdb re-called the PCR reads with MiXCR. The profile shows 14,000 or so distinct CDR3 sequences, about 31% of them singletons. As regards this clonotype: Antigen unknown.

Specified treatment: approximately 9-day PBMC culture with coronavirus spike peptide pools or control peptides (ViraFEST assay). This clonotype originated in a human donor with COVID-19. Specimen: cultured CD4+ T cells from blood. The rearrangement uses TRBV28 and TRBJ2-5; D call uncertain. Written as DNA, the CDR3 is TGTGCCAGCAGTTTCAAGGTTCCGGAGACCCAGTACTTC. Encoded protein: CASSFKVPETQYF.